These T cell receptor beta chains were read from a single sample in a study of CD8 T cell repertoires and HIV-1 epitope variants. TCRdb's copy holds only in-frame clones and misses some; the assay was immunoSEQ multiplex PCR. The data show about 95,000 clones, around 67% seen once. The sequenced sample was uncultured baseline CD8+ T cells from peripheral blood mononuclear cells (PBMCs). These receptors were collected from a male donor with HIV. CDR3s include the opening cysteine and the closing phenylalanine or tryptophan. D genes are given only for firm matches. Expanded clones are given a class, and other clones once, few, many or no size at all.

cdr3_nt cdr3_aa d_call j_call v_call clone_size
TGTGCCAGCAGCCAGGGACAGGGGAACACTGAAGCTTTCTTT CASSQGQGNTEAFF TRBD1 TRBJ1-1 TRBV7-2 few
TGTGCCAGCAGCCGGGGACAGGGGGCGAATTTACTGAATGGAGCTTTCTTT CASSRGQGANLLNGAFF TRBD1 TRBJ1-1 TRBV5-5 few
TGCGCCAGCAGCTTGGGGCAGCAAGAGACCCAGTACTTC CASSLGQQETQYF . TRBJ2-5 TRBV5-1 .
TGTGCCAGCAGCACCCCGGACAGCTCCTACGAGCAGTACTTC CASSTPDSSYEQYF . TRBJ2-7 TRBV5-4 .
TGCGCCAGCAGCTTCGTAGCGGGAGCAGGCTACGAGCAGTACTTC CASSFVAGAGYEQYF TRBD2 TRBJ2-7 TRBV5-1 .
TGTGCCAGCAGGGGAAACAGGGGTAGCAATCAGCCCCAGCATTTT CASRGNRGSNQPQHF TRBD1 TRBJ1-5 TRBV28 .
TGCGCCAGCAGCTTGACAGGGACTCACACTGAAGCTTTCTTT CASSLTGTHTEAFF . TRBJ1-1 TRBV5-1 .
TGCGCCAGCAGCCAATTGCGACTAGCGGGGGGGGAGACCCAGTACTTC CASSQLRLAGGETQYF TRBD2 TRBJ2-5 TRBV4-3 .
TGTGCCAGCAGTTTGGGGTTCAACACTGAAGCTTTCTTT CASSLGFNTEAFF . TRBJ1-1 TRBV28 .
TGTGCCAGCACCTGGCAAGGGGGCCTCCGGGAGACCCAGTACTTC CASTWQGGLRETQYF TRBD1 TRBJ2-5 TRBV9 few
TGTGCCAGCAGCCAAGAGAGACCGGGACTAGCGGGCGAGCAGTACTTC CASSQERPGLAGEQYF TRBD2 TRBJ2-7 TRBV14 .
TGTGCCAGCAGAACTACATGGGGGGGCGCCAAGAGCCACTACGAGCAGTACTTC CASRTTWGGAKSHYEQYF . TRBJ2-7 TRBV28 .
TGTGCCAGCAGCTATATCAGACTACCCCTGGAGTACTTC CASSYIRLPLEYF . TRBJ2-7 TRBV5-6 .
TGTGCCAGCAGCGTAGACCCAGCCGGCAATGAGCAGTTCTTC CASSVDPAGNEQFF . TRBJ2-1 TRBV9 .
TGTGCCAGCAGCTTGGAGGGGGCGCGGGGAAAACTGTTTTTT CASSLEGARGKLFF TRBD1 TRBJ1-4 TRBV5-5 .
TGTGCCAGTAGTACCCTCCAAGACGGAAACTCCTACGAGCAGTACTTC CASSTLQDGNSYEQYF . TRBJ2-7 TRBV19 .
TGTGCCAGCACCGGGGAGACCCAGTACTTC CASTGETQYF . TRBJ2-5 TRBV7-9 .
TGTGCCAGCAGTGAACTCGGCGGGGAGCTGTTTTTT CASSELGGELFF . TRBJ2-2 TRBV6-1 .
TGTGCCAGCTCACCCCTCCCAGGGGTGAACACTGAAGCTTTCTTT CASSPLPGVNTEAFF . TRBJ1-1 TRBV18 .
TGTGCCAGCAGCCAAGTCGCTCCGACAGTCACGTTTTTT CASSQVAPTVTFF . TRBJ1-4 TRBV4-2 .
TGTGCAAGTAACGGGAGAATGTCCTACGAGCAGTACTTC CASNGRMSYEQYF . TRBJ2-7 TRBV12-2 few
TGCAGCGTTGAAGAGACGCGGTCTAGCACAGATACGCAGTATTTT CSVEETRSSTDTQYF . TRBJ2-3 TRBV29-1 .
TGTGCCATCGGGAAGGACAGGGGTCAACTTGGCGGCTACACCTTC CAIGKDRGQLGGYTF TRBD1 TRBJ1-2 TRBV6-1 .
TGTGCCAGCAGCCCACGACTAGCGGGAGGGGTGGATGAGCAGTTCTTC CASSPRLAGGVDEQFF TRBD2 TRBJ2-1 TRBV7-9 once
TGCGCCAGCAGCCAAGACACCGCGTTTCTTGGCTACACCTTC CASSQDTAFLGYTF . TRBJ1-2 TRBV4-1 .
TGTGCCAGCAGCCGACTAGCGGGTGTAACTCAAGAGACCCAGTACTTC CASSRLAGVTQETQYF TRBD2 TRBJ2-5 TRBV7-6 .
TGTGCCAGCAGCCCCGGGCGTCCGCCCTCTGGAAACACCATATATTTT CASSPGRPPSGNTIYF . TRBJ1-3 TRBV7-8 .
TGTGCCAGTAGCGAAAGGATCCGTTCTGGAAACACCATATATTTT CASSERIRSGNTIYF . TRBJ1-3 TRBV19 .
TGCGCCAGCAGTGACAGGACAGCATCGTTACGAGATACGCAGTATTTT CASSDRTASLRDTQYF . TRBJ2-3 TRBV10-1 once
TGTGCCCGCGAGGGGAGAACAGGGCCTGTGCGGTTCTTC CAREGRTGPVRFF . TRBJ2-1 TRBV25-1 .
TGTGCCAGCAGCCAAGCTGGGGGAGCTTTCTTT CASSQAGGAFF . TRBJ1-1 TRBV14 .
TGTGCCAGCAGCGTAGCACACGACAGGGTTCGCTACACCTTC CASSVAHDRVRYTF TRBD1 TRBJ1-2 TRBV9 few
TGTGCCAGTAGTATAGGGAGGGGACAGAGCCCCTACGAGCAGTACTTC CASSIGRGQSPYEQYF . TRBJ2-7 TRBV19 .
TGTGCCTGGACGACAGGGGTGGGCAATCAGCCCCAGCATTTT CAWTTGVGNQPQHF TRBD1 TRBJ1-5 TRBV30 .
TGTGCCAGTCTAAGAGGCTCCTACGAGCAGTACTTC CASLRGSYEQYF . TRBJ2-7 TRBV6-5 .
TGTGCCAGCAGTCTCGGCGGACAGCCCCAGCATTTT CASSLGGQPQHF . TRBJ1-5 TRBV28 .
TGTGCCAGCAGCTTGGCCGAGGTCGGTCTAGCAACTAATGAAAAACTGTTTTTT CASSLAEVGLATNEKLFF . TRBJ1-4 TRBV5-4 few
TGTGCCAGCAGTGCCCCCGGTTCAGGGGCCAAAGAGACCCAGTACTTC CASSAPGSGAKETQYF . TRBJ2-5 TRBV6-4 .
TGTGCCAGCAAAGAATCCCCGCGTGGGGACCAGTACTTC CASKESPRGDQYF . TRBJ2-5 TRBV2 .
TGTGCCAGCAGCCACACAATAGCGGGGGGCAACTATGGCTACACCTTC CASSHTIAGGNYGYTF . TRBJ1-2 TRBV14 .
TGTGCCAGCAGCTTAGGTAGGGGTGGACAGACTAACTATGGCTACACCTTC CASSLGRGGQTNYGYTF . TRBJ1-2 TRBV7-9 .
TGTGCCAGCGGTGCAGATAGCTCTGGAAACACCATATATTTT CASGADSSGNTIYF . TRBJ1-3 TRBV27 .
TGTGCCAGCAGCCCCTCGGGGCAGGGGTTGACTGAAGCTTTCTTT CASSPSGQGLTEAFF . TRBJ1-1 TRBV9 .
TGTGCCAGCAGGGGCGGGAGACCCTACAATGAGCAGTTCTTC CASRGGRPYNEQFF TRBD2 TRBJ2-1 TRBV6-6 .
TGTGCCAGCAGCTTAAGGAGTAGCGGGTTCTCCTACGAGCAGTACTTC CASSLRSSGFSYEQYF TRBD2 TRBJ2-7 TRBV5-5 .
TGTGCCAGCAGCCTCACCGTGGGAGGTGAGGAGACCCAGTACTTC CASSLTVGGEETQYF . TRBJ2-5 TRBV5-6 .
TGTGCCAGTACCCCTCGGGGCAGGGAGGGCTACAATGAGCAGTTCTTC CASTPRGREGYNEQFF TRBD2 TRBJ2-1 TRBV19 once
TGTGCCTGGAGTGTAGGCCGAGATCAGCCCCAGCATTTT CAWSVGRDQPQHF . TRBJ1-5 TRBV30 .
TGTGCCAGCAGCTTAGCGGCGGGGGGGAGAACCGGGGAGCTGTTTTTT CASSLAAGGRTGELFF TRBD2 TRBJ2-2 TRBV7-6 few
TGTGCCAGCAGTCCGGGACCCACCGGGAACGAGCAGTACTTC CASSPGPTGNEQYF . TRBJ2-7 TRBV6-5 many
TGTGCCAGCAGTTTCTCCGAGGGGTCTGGAAACACCATATATTTT CASSFSEGSGNTIYF . TRBJ1-3 TRBV28 .
TGTGCCAGTAGTATTACCGGGGGGGGAAGGAGTGAGCAGTTCTTC CASSITGGGRSEQFF TRBD2 TRBJ2-1 TRBV19 .
TGCGCCAGCAGCCCTTGGACAGACTACGAGCAGTACTTC CASSPWTDYEQYF . TRBJ2-7 TRBV4-1 .
TGTGCCAGCAGTTTATCTGGGGTTAGCAATCAGCCCCAGCATTTT CASSLSGVSNQPQHF . TRBJ1-5 TRBV27 few
TGTGCCAGCCAAGCCCTTGTAGGGGGGGACATTCAGTACTTC CASQALVGGDIQYF . TRBJ2-4 TRBV2 .
TGCAGCGTGGCTCTGGGGAGGGGTGGGAACACTGAAGCTTTCTTT CSVALGRGGNTEAFF . TRBJ1-1 TRBV29-1 .
TGTGCCAGCAGCTTAGTAGGCAAGGGCGAGACCCAGTACTTC CASSLVGKGETQYF . TRBJ2-5 TRBV7-8 .
TGCGCCAGCAGCTTGCAACCCGGGGTCTCTGGAAACACCATATATTTT CASSLQPGVSGNTIYF . TRBJ1-3 TRBV5-1 .
TGTGCCAGCAGCTTAGTTAGCGGGGTAGGGGAGCAGTTCTTC CASSLVSGVGEQFF TRBD2 TRBJ2-1 TRBV7-9 .
TGTGCCAGCATCTATCAACGGGGGGTAAATGAGCAGTTCTTC CASIYQRGVNEQFF TRBD2 TRBJ2-1 TRBV6-1 .